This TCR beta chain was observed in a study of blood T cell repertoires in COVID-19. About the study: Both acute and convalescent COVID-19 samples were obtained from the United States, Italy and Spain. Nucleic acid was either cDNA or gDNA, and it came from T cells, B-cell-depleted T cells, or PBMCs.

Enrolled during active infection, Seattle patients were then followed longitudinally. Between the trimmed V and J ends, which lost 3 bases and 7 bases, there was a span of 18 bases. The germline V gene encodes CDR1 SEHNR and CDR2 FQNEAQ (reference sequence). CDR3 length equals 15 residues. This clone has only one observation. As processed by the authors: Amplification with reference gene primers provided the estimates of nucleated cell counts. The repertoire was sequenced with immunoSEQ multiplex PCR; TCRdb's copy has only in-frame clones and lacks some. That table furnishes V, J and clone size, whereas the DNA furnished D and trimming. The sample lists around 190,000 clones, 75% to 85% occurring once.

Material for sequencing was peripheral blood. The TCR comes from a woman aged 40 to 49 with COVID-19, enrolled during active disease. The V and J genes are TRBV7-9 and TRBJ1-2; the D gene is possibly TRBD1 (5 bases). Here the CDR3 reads CASSFDSSWVRGYTF. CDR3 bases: TGTGCCAGCAGCTTTGACAGTTCCTGGGTGCGTGGCTACACCTTC.